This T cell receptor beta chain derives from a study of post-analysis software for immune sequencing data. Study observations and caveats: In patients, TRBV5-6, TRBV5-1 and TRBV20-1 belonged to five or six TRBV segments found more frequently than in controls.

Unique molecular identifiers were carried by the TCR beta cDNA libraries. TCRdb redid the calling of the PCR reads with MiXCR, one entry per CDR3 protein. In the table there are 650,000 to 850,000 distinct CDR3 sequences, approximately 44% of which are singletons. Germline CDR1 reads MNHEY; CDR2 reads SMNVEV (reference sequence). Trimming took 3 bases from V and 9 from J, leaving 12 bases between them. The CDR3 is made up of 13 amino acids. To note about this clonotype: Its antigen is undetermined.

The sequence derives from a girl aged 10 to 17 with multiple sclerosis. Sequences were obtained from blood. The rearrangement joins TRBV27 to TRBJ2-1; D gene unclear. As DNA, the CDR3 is TGTGCCAGCAGTTTTCTCCCTCCGGGTGAGCAGTTCTTC. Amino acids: CASSFLPPGEQFF.